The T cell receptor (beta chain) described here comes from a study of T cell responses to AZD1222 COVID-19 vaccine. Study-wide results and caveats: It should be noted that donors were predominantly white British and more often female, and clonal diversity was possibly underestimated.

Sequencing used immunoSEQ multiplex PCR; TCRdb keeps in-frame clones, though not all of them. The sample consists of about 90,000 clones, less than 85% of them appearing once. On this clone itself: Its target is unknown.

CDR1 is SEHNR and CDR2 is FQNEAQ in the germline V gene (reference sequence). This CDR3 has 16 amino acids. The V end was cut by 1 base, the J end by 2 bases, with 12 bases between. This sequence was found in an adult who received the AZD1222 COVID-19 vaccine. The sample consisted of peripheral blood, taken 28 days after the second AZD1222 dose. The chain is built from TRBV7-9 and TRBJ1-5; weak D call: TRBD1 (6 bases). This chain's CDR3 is CASSLGIGGGNQPQHF. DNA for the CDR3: TGTGCCAGCAGCTTAGGGATAGGGGGAGGCAATCAGCCCCAGCATTTT.